These 10 T cell receptor beta chains were sequenced from one sample in a study of shared clonotypes between healthy human individuals. Sequencing used immunoSEQ multiplex PCR; TCRdb keeps in-frame clones, though not all of them. Here the sample spans around 530,000 clones, around three quarters being singletons. The source material was PBMCs. The source is a woman between 35 and 50 years old in good health. Some clones in this sample may be carry-over from other donors' samples.

This chain joins TRBV18 and TRBJ2-3, with D unresolved. In germline, CDR1 is KGHSH, CDR2 LQKENI. The V and J ends lost 2 bases and 2 bases respectively, with 8 bases between them. The CDR3 is 14 amino acids. The CDR3 sequence: CASSPVVNTDTQYF. The CDR3 DNA follows: TGTGCCAGCTCACCAGTGGTAAACACAGATACGCAGTATTTT.

V and J are TRBV30 and TRBJ2-3; D remains unclear. Looked up from germline, CDR1 is GTSNPN and CDR2 is SVGIG (reference sequence). The V end was cut by 4 bases, the J end by 6 bases, with 11 bases between. CDR3 size: 12 residues. The chain's CDR3 is CAWNNPSDTQYF. CDR3 sequence (DNA): TGTGCCTGGAACAACCCTAGTGATACGCAGTATTTT.

V usage is TRBV4-1 and J usage is TRBJ1-2, with a weak D call TRBD1 (5 bases). Trimming removed 2 bases at V and 2 bases at J, with 15 bases between. The CDR3 consists of 16 residues. From germline, CDR1 is MGHRA and CDR2 YSYEKL. The CDR3 sequence: CASSQPAMGRNYGYTF. The DNA of the CDR3 is TGCGCCAGCAGCCAACCCGCTATGGGGCGGAACTATGGCTACACCTTC.

The chain links TRBV28 to TRBJ1-5, with D unresolved. This CDR3 has 16 residues. V was pared by 5 bases and J by 2 bases, with 16 bases between. Germline CDR1 reads MDHEN; CDR2 reads SYDVKM. The CDR3 sequence is CASSIFPGVGNQPQHF. CDR3 nucleotide sequence: TGTGCCAGCAGTATTTTTCCCGGGGTAGGCAATCAGCCCCAGCATTTT.

The V call is TRBV5-1, the J call TRBJ2-1, with D perhaps assigned TRBD1 or TRBD2 (5 bases each). Looked up from germline, CDR1 is SGHRS and CDR2 is YFSETQ. This CDR3 has 21 residues. V lost 4 bases and J 0 bases, leaving 29 bases between the germline ends. The CDR3 sequence: CASSLRPGRHHAVDSYNEQFF. In DNA form, the CDR3 reads TGCGCCAGCAGCCTACGGCCGGGACGGCATCATGCAGTTGACTCCTACAATGAGCAGTTCTTC.

The chain recombines TRBV5-1 with TRBJ1-3; D is unclear. The CDR3 consists of 15 residues. Trimming left V 2 bases short and J 0 bases short, with 9 bases between. Germline loops: CDR1 SGHRS, CDR2 YFSETQ. The CDR3, as DNA: TGCGCCAGCAGCTTCGCAGGCGCCTCTGGAAACACCATATATTTT. It specifies CASSFAGASGNTIYF.

The V call is TRBV9, the J call TRBJ2-5; 12 bases map to TRBD1. Unmatched junction bases numbered 11, after V lost 4 bases and J lost 4 bases. The CDR3 is 17 amino acids. Germline lookup yields CDR1 SGDLS and CDR2 YYNGEE. CDR3 DNA: TGTGCCAGCAGCCCGACCGGGACAGGGGGCGGGGGAGAGACCCAGTACTTC. This encodes CASSPTGTGGGGETQYF.

The rearrangement uses TRBV9 and TRBJ2-1; D gene unclear. The length of the CDR3 is 14 residues. V was clipped by 0 bases and J by 8 bases, with 12 bases between them. Per the germline V gene, CDR1 is SGDLS and CDR2 is YYNGEE. CDR3 in DNA: TGTGCCAGCAGCGTAGGGGGTCCTAGTTATGAGCAGTTCTTC. Translating gives CASSVGGPSYEQFF.

The genes are TRBV5-6 and TRBJ2-5, with 9 bases lining up with TRBD2. The germline gives CDR1 SGHDT, CDR2 YYEEEE. The CDR3 has 16 amino acids. The trim removed 4 bases at V and 4 bases at J, leaving 11 bases unmatched. The CDR3 DNA follows: TGTGCCAGCAGCGAGGAGGTAGCGGGAGCAGGAGAGACCCAGTACTTC. This sequence encodes CASSEEVAGAGETQYF. The full variable domain, in which reference TRBV5-6 and TRBJ2-5 provide the parts outside the CDR3, is DAGVTQSPTHLIKTRGQQVTLRCSPKSGHDTVSWYQQALGQGPQFIFQYYEEEERQRGNFPDRFSGHQFPNYSSELNVNALLLGDSALYLCASSEEVAGAGETQYFGPGTRLLVL.

The V gene is TRBV28, the J gene TRBJ2-2, with D perhaps TRBD1 or TRBD2 (6 bases each). Germline CDR1 MDHEN, CDR2 SYDVKM. The CDR3 totals 19 residues. V was clipped by 7 bases and J by 0 bases, with 24 bases between them. CDR3 coding DNA: TGTGCCAGCACCTCGGGGGCCTATTACCACCCCGCGAACACCGGGGAGCTGTTTTTT. Amino acids: CASTSGAYYHPANTGELFF.